This T cell receptor (beta chain) was sequenced during a study of graft-versus-host responses after intestinal transplantation. Points from the study as a whole: Recipient marrow showed GvH clones, some seen first in ileum or blood. Allografts carried high graft-versus-host to host-versus-graft clonal ratios in patients having graft-donor T cell macrochimerism.

The data were produced by immunoSEQ multiplex PCR, yet TCRdb's version contains in-frame clones alone and is incomplete. The sample holds approximately 16,000 clones; 80% to 90% are singletons and the top ten take 5% to 6.5%. Details on this clone: The target antigen is unknown. This may be a read error, as it is one base from a much larger clone.

After removal of 4 bases from V and 6 bases from J, the junction contained 0 bases not matched to a gene. This CDR3 has 12 amino acids. Germline V CDR1 and CDR2: SGHNT, YENEEA. The genes are TRBV11-3 and TRBJ2-7, with 10 bases matching TRBD1. This TCR derives from a human patient who received an intestinal transplant, so some T cells may come from the graft donor. The specimen comprised PBMCs, sampled 110 days after intestinal transplant. The CDR3 coding sequence is TGTGCCAGCAGCTGGACAGGGGGCGAGCAGTACTTC. Translation: CASSWTGGEQYF.